Listed here are 30 T cell receptor beta chains from one sample, sequenced in a study of human T cells and chemical hapten exposure (dated by TCRdb to 2020 to 2023). Per the publication, the time point label means: patch test 2, 6 weeks after DPC sensitization. In light of the paper, this sample's treatment or condition label describes: therapeutic diphenylcyclopropenone sensitization with weekly scalp DPC. Library preparation used RACE. The sample was run on a NextSeq 500. TCRdb itself trimmed the public reads at Q25 with fastp, ran MiXCR and retained productive beta chains. Under each unique CDR3 protein, matching rows form one entry showing the most common genes and DNA. For this sample the table gives about 81,000 distinct CDR3 sequences, of which more than 8.5% were detected only once. The ten most abundant clones make up 2% to 2.5% of the sample. Sequenced material: whole blood, taken in connection with sensitization to the hapten diphenylcyclopropenone (DPC). All receptors come from a young woman with alopecia areata. Some clones in this sample may be carry-over from other donors' samples.

This clonotype was found a few times. Written as DNA, the CDR3 is TGTGCCAGCAGGGAGCTAGCGGGAGTGGCCTACAATGAGCAGTTCTTC. Amino acids: CASRELAGVAYNEQFF. The rearrangement uses TRBV2 and TRBJ2-1, with 10 bases identical to TRBD2. CDR3 length: 16 amino acids. CDR1 SNHLY and CDR2 FYNNEI come from the germline V gene. With 6 bases clipped from V and 2 bases from J, the junction kept 7 bases outside the gene matches.

This clonotype was seen ten or more times. The CDR3 loop reads CASSSQGITDEQFF. For the CDR3, the DNA is TGTGCCAGCAGTTCACAGGGTATTACGGATGAGCAGTTCTTC. The gene calls are TRBV12-3 or TRBV12-4 and TRBJ2-1, with D perhaps matching TRBD1 (6 bases). CDR3 length: 14 amino acids. V dropped 4 bases and J dropped 8 bases, with 15 bases sitting between them.

This clonotype has at least ten counts. The CDR3 region is CASTQRTGANYNEQFF. The CDR3, as DNA: TGTGCCAGCACTCAAAGGACGGGGGCCAACTACAATGAGCAGTTCTTC. This chain links TRBV7-2 with TRBJ2-1; D tentatively reads TRBD1 or TRBD2 (6 bases each). Germline V CDR1 and CDR2: SGHTA, FQGNSA. The CDR3 is 16 amino acids. V lost 7 bases to trimming and J lost 3 bases, with 19 bases between them.

CDR3 in amino acids: CASSVASIGSGELFF. The CDR3 region has the DNA TGTGCCAGCAGCGTAGCTAGCATTGGCTCCGGGGAGCTGTTTTTT. The chain links TRBV9 to TRBJ2-2; the D gene is possibly TRBD2 (5 bases). CDR3 length equals 15 residues. Germline V lookup: CDR1 SGDLS, CDR2 YYNGEE. Trimming left V 0 bases short and J 6 bases short, with 12 bases between.

The rearrangement uses TRBV3-1 and TRBJ1-1, with D tentatively TRBD1 (5 bases). Looked up from germline, CDR1 is LGHDT and CDR2 is YNNKEL (reference sequence). V lost 0 bases and J lost 5, with 16 bases in between. There are 16 residues in the CDR3. This CDR3 reads CASSQEAKGRRTEAFF. CDR3 DNA sequence: TGTGCCAGCAGCCAAGAAGCTAAGGGGCGGAGGACTGAAGCTTTCTTT.

There are a few counts of this clonotype. This chain links TRBV28 with TRBJ2-1; D is ambiguous. Deletions cut 10 bases from V and 8 bases from J, with 15 bases between. This CDR3 is 12 amino acids long. Germline-derived CDR1 and CDR2 are MDHEN and SYDVKM. Here the CDR3 reads CATQTTRDEQFF. CDR3 nucleotides: TGTGCCACCCAAACGACCCGGGATGAGCAGTTCTTC. The whole variable domain, remainder taken from reference TRBV28 and TRBJ2-1, is DVKVTQSSRYLVKRTGEKVFLECVQDMDHENMFWYRQDPGLGLRLIYFSYDVKMKEKGDIPEGYSVSREKKERFSLILESASTNQTSMYLCATQTTRDEQFFGPGTRLTVL.

This clonotype has at least ten counts. This sequence joins TRBV6-5 and TRBJ1-5, with D unresolved. Germline CDR1 MNHEY, CDR2 SVGAGI. The CDR3 is 14 amino acids. With 6 bases removed from V and 0 bases from J, the gap between germline ends came to 9 bases. The CDR3 region has the DNA TGTGCCAGCAGGCCAGATAATAGCAATCAGCCCCAGCATTTT. This codes for CASRPDNSNQPQHF.

In this sample, this clonotype turned up a few times. This chain joins TRBV5-1 and TRBJ2-7; perhaps TRBD1 as D (6 bases). Germline lookup yields CDR1 SGHRS and CDR2 YFSETQ. This CDR3 spans 15 amino acids. V was shortened by 3 bases and J by 11 bases, with 24 bases between the two germline ends. CDR3 DNA sequence: TGCGCCAGCAGCTCCATAATATCGACAGGCGAGGGAGAGTACTTC. Protein product: CASSSIISTGEGEYF.

As to this clonotype: Possible read error: a much larger clone is one base away. V usage is TRBV27 and J usage is TRBJ1-5; 10 bases agree with TRBD1. Germline-derived CDR1 and CDR2 are MNHEY and SMNVEV (reference sequence). This CDR3 spans 18 amino acids. For the CDR3, the DNA is TGTGCCAACAGTATGGGACAGGGGCCTAAGGAAAGCAATCAGCCCCAGCATTTT. Its protein product is CANSMGQGPKESNQPQHF.

This chain joins TRBV11-3 and TRBJ2-2, with D uncertain. V was shortened by 4 bases and J by 14 bases, with 17 bases between the two germline ends. Germline values: CDR1 SGHNT, CDR2 YENEEA. The CDR3 is 13 amino acids. CDR3 bases: TGTGCCAGCAGCTCCTCGGCGAGGTTTAGACTGTTTTTT. Residues: CASSSSARFRLFF.

The chain is built from TRBV5-1 and TRBJ2-1, with TRBD2 identical over 8 bases. Germline V lookup: CDR1 SGHRS, CDR2 YFSETQ. This CDR3 spans 15 amino acids. V lost 5 bases, J lost 4 bases, and 8 bases stayed unmatched. CDR3 DNA: TGCGCCAGCAGTGTTAGCGGGACGGGGTACAATGAGCAGTTCTTC. Translated, it gives CASSVSGTGYNEQFF.

The rearrangement links TRBV28 to TRBJ2-2; D possibly corresponds to TRBD2 (6 bases). V was shortened by 4 bases and J by 6 bases, with 12 bases between the two germline ends. The CDR3 covers 14 residues. Germline V gene lookup returns CDR1 MDHEN and CDR2 SYDVKM. The CDR3 here is CASSSRLVPGELFF. Written as DNA, the CDR3 is TGTGCCAGCAGTTCCCGACTAGTTCCCGGGGAGCTGTTTTTT. Supplemented by reference TRBV28 and TRBJ2-2, the full variable domain reads DVKVTQSSRYLVKRTGEKVFLECVQDMDHENMFWYRQDPGLGLRLIYFSYDVKMKEKGDIPEGYSVSREKKERFSLILESASTNQTSMYLCASSSRLVPGELFFGEGSRLTVL.

At least ten counts were recorded for this clonotype. This rearrangement joins TRBV9 to TRBJ1-2; D possibly corresponds to TRBD1 (5 bases). CDR3 length equals 13 residues. Trimming cost V 3 bases and J 8 bases, with 14 bases left between them. The germline V gene encodes CDR1 SGDLS and CDR2 YYNGEE. CDR3 nucleotide sequence: TGTGCCAGCAGCGAGGGACCGTTTAGAGGCTACACCTTC. It encodes CASSEGPFRGYTF.

On this clonotype itself: This may be a read error, as it is one base from a much larger clone. The chain is built from TRBV4-3 and TRBJ1-3; perhaps TRBD1 as D (5 bases). V lost 6 bases and J 2 bases, leaving 11 bases between the germline ends. The CDR3 has 14 residues. Germline V gene lookup returns CDR1 LGHNA and CDR2 YSLEER. CDR3: CASRSIGAGNTIYF. CDR3 DNA: TGCGCCAGCAGATCGATAGGGGCTGGAAACACCATATATTTT.

This clonotype was recorded at least ten times. The chain combines TRBV18 with TRBJ2-3; possibly TRBD2 for D (5 bases). CDR1 is KGHSH and CDR2 is LQKENI in the germline V gene. The ends were cut back, 3 bases at V and 10 bases at J, with 11 bases in the middle. The CDR3 is 12 residues long. The CDR3 here is CASSPAAGSQYF. CDR3 bases: TGTGCCAGCTCACCCGCCGCGGGTTCGCAGTATTTT. Drawing the rest from reference TRBV18 and TRBJ2-3, the complete variable domain is NAGVMQNPRHLVRRRGQEARLRCSPMKGHSHVYWYRQLPEEGLKFMVYLQKENIIDESGMPKERFSAEFPKEGPSILRIQQVVRGDSAAYFCASSPAAGSQYFGPGTRLTVL.

The chain uses TRBV28 and TRBJ1-2; TRBD1 matches at 7 bases. The CDR3 runs 13 residues. The germline V gene encodes CDR1 MDHEN and CDR2 SYDVKM. V lost 6 bases and J lost 7; bases outside the gene matches: 8. CDR3 sequence reads: CASSGDRAFGYTF. The CDR3 nucleotides are TGTGCCAGCAGCGGCGACAGGGCCTTTGGCTACACCTTC.

With regard to this clonotype: A much bigger clone sits one base away, suggesting this may be a read error. The genes are TRBV6-2 or TRBV6-3 and TRBJ2-2; the match to TRBD1 covers 9 bases. The CDR3 spans 16 residues. Trimming removed 8 bases from V and 3 bases from J; junction bases left unmatched: 10. The germline V gene encodes CDR1 MNHEY and CDR2 SVGEGT. The DNA for the CDR3 is TGTGCCAGCGGTTTCACAGGGGGCGCAGACACCGGGGAGCTGTTTTTT. It yields the protein CASGFTGGADTGELFF.

This chain uses TRBV19 with TRBJ1-5; 7 bases align to TRBD1. Per germline, CDR1 LNHDA and CDR2 SQIVND (reference sequence). The CDR3 consists of 14 residues. With 4 bases clipped from V and 5 bases from J, the junction kept 5 bases outside the gene matches. The CDR3 loop is CASSTGQVYQPQHF. DNA of the CDR3: TGTGCCAGTAGTACTGGACAGGTTTATCAGCCCCAGCATTTT.

This clonotype was seen repeatedly, ten times or more. The V gene is TRBV12-3 or TRBV12-4, the J gene TRBJ2-7; 7 nucleotides line up with TRBD1. J was trimmed by 6 bases and V by 5 bases; bases with no gene match: 13. The CDR3 is 15 amino acids. The CDR3 DNA is TGTGCCAGCAGTGCCAAAGGGACAGCCAGTGCCGAGCAGTACTTC. Translation: CASSAKGTASAEQYF.

This clonotype has at least ten counts. The chain recombines TRBV29-1 with TRBJ2-5; TRBD1 aligns across 9 bases. Germline-derived CDR1 and CDR2 are SQVTM and ANQGSEA. The CDR3 has 15 residues. The V gene end was trimmed by 6 bases and the J gene end by 4 bases; junction bases not matched to a gene: 12. The CDR3 spells CSVERNRGPGETQYF. As DNA, the CDR3 is TGCAGCGTCGAACGGAACAGGGGGCCGGGAGAGACCCAGTACTTC.

There are many counts of this clonotype. The chain links TRBV28 to TRBJ1-4; 11 nucleotides align to TRBD1. The CDR3 length is 14 residues. Germline-derived CDR1 and CDR2 are MDHEN and SYDVKM. Unmatched junction bases numbered 10, after V lost 8 bases and J lost 11 bases. The CDR3 region has the DNA TGTGCCAGCTCGTTATGGACAGGGGGCTGGAAACTGTTTTTT. Amino acids: CASSLWTGGWKLFF.

The V gene is TRBV7-2, the J gene TRBJ2-5; TRBD2 agrees at 9 bases. Germline values: CDR1 SGHTA, CDR2 FQGNSA. Trimming at V came to 1 base and at J to 3 bases, leaving 6 bases not matched to a gene. This CDR3 is built from 16 residues. The CDR3 nucleotides are TGTGCCAGCAGCTTAGGTCGAGCGGGGGGTGAAGAGACCCAGTACTTC. This sequence encodes CASSLGRAGGEETQYF.

Many counts were recorded for this clonotype. The chain combines TRBV29-1 with TRBJ2-5, with D hard to call. V lost 4 bases and J lost 4, with 10 bases in between. The CDR3 covers 12 residues. The germline gives CDR1 SQVTM, CDR2 ANQGSEA. CDR3 DNA sequence: TGCAGCGTTGGTGGTATTGGAGAGACCCAGTACTTC. Protein sequence: CSVGGIGETQYF. Filled out from reference TRBV29-1 and TRBJ2-5, the complete variable domain reads SAVISQKPSRDICQRGTSLTIQCQVDSQVTMMFWYRQQPGQSLTLIATANQGSEATYESGFVIDKFPISRPNLTFSTLTVSNMSPEDSSIYLCSVGGIGETQYFGPGTRLLVL.

The sample holds many counts of this clonotype. The rearrangement joins TRBV4-1 to TRBJ2-3, with 10 nucleotides matching TRBD1. This CDR3 region has 14 residues. V shed 7 bases, J shed 4 bases, and the junction held 5 bases outside the gene matches. Germline CDR1 is MGHRA and CDR2 is YSYEKL. The chain's CDR3 is CASTATGGSDTQYF. In DNA, the CDR3 is TGCGCCAGCACCGCGACAGGGGGCTCAGATACGCAGTATTTT.

V gene TRBV5-6 combines with J gene TRBJ2-4, with TRBD1 as a possible D gene (6 bases). CDR1 is SGHDT and CDR2 is YYEEEE in the germline V gene. The ends were cut back, 4 bases at V and 4 bases at J, with 15 bases in the middle. CDR3 length: 15 residues. The CDR3 DNA reads TGTGCCAGCAGCGAAAGAGGACAGAAAAAAAACATTCAGTACTTC. This encodes CASSERGQKKNIQYF. Full variable domain (missing parts from reference TRBV5-6 and TRBJ2-4): DAGVTQSPTHLIKTRGQQVTLRCSPKSGHDTVSWYQQALGQGPQFIFQYYEEEERQRGNFPDRFSGHQFPNYSSELNVNALLLGDSALYLCASSERGQKKNIQYFGAGTRLSVL.

This clonotype was seen many times. The chain links TRBV28 to TRBJ1-2; 7 bases agree with TRBD1. J was trimmed by 6 bases and V by 5 bases; bases with no gene match: 9. Germline CDR1 reads MDHEN; CDR2 reads SYDVKM. CDR3 size: 14 residues. This chain's CDR3 is CASSDGQESNGYTF. CDR3 nucleotides: TGTGCCAGCAGTGATGGACAGGAATCGAATGGCTACACCTTC.

In its sample, this clonotype was seen a few times. The chain employs TRBV29-1 and TRBJ1-2; the D is unclear. The V end lost 1 base, the J end lost 4 bases, and 4 bases lay between the germline ends. CDR1 and CDR2 from the germline V gene are SQVTM and ANQGSEA. This CDR3 is built from 11 residues. The CDR3, as DNA: TGCAGCGTTGAAGCAGTCTATGGCTACACCTTC. It codes for CSVEAVYGYTF.

The rearrangement links TRBV10-3 to TRBJ1-6; D is perhaps TRBD1 (5 bases). CDR3 size: 13 residues. Trimming took 4 bases from V and 10 from J, leaving 11 bases between them. Germline CDR1 reads ENHRY; CDR2 reads SYGVKD. CDR3 coding DNA: TGTGCCATCAGTGGGGGCGAGCCCTCACCCCTCCACTTT. It is translated as CAISGGEPSPLHF.

J is TRBJ2-2 and V is TRBV4-3; D not certain. The V end was cut by 0 bases, the J end by 2 bases, with 10 bases between. Germline CDR1 and CDR2: LGHNA and YSLEER. The CDR3 spans 16 residues. This chain's CDR3 is CASSQEAGSNTGELFF. CDR3 nucleotides: TGCGCCAGCAGCCAAGAAGCAGGATCTAACACCGGGGAGCTGTTTTTT.

This chain links TRBV29-1 with TRBJ2-2; 9 bases line up with TRBD2. With 2 bases clipped from V and 5 bases from J, the junction kept 6 bases outside the gene matches. Germline assignment: CDR1 SQVTM and CDR2 ANQGSEA. The CDR3 consists of 15 residues. DNA of the CDR3: TGCAGCGTTGAATGGGGGACTAGCCCTACCGGGGAGCTGTTTTTT. Protein product: CSVEWGTSPTGELFF.